This TCR beta chain originates from a study of cytotoxic CD8 clonotypes in ibrutinib-treated CLL. Study information: The average sample held roughly 250,000 productive templates and almost 95,000 productive rearrangements. Whole-study results and caveats: While tracking circulating CD8+ T-cell counts, baseline clonality exceeded that of age-matched healthy donors. Before falling back toward baseline at progression, clonality had risen at the time of ibrutinib response.

A note on this clone: Its antigen is currently unknown.

Trimming cost V 4 bases and J 4 bases; bases outside gene matches: 8. Germline loops: CDR1 WNHNN, CDR2 SYGVQD (reference sequence). The CDR3 contains 15 residues. TCRdb's copy holds only in-frame clones and misses some; the assay was immunoSEQ multiplex PCR. The sample has fewer than 25,000 clones, roughly 70% seen once. The material sequenced was PBMCs, taken after 24 months of ibrutinib treatment. V gene TRBV10-1 combines with J gene TRBJ2-3; TRBD1 matches 7 bases. The TCR originated in a human donor with chronic lymphocytic leukemia. CDR3 DNA: TGCGCCAGCAGTGGCAAGGGGGCTTCAGCAGATACGCAGTATTTT. The encoded protein is CASSGKGASADTQYF.